A single T cell receptor (beta chain) is shown here with its context. This clonotype has a count of ten or more. It has no known antigen specificity. No much larger clonotype is one base removed from it; base qualities were not supplied. Sequencing relied on an Illumina HiSeq 2000. TCR beta chain libraries were generated by multiplex PCR amplification. High-throughput sequencing was used to analyze the amplified TCR beta chain products. TCRdb handled the public reads itself, with Q25 trimming in fastp and clone calling in MiXCR, and kept productive beta chains. Rows are unified per CDR3 protein, each entry keeping the most common DNA and genes. This sample is represented by about 270,000 distinct CDR3 sequences; 30% of them were singletons. 0.85% to 1.2% of the sample is in the top ten clones. The entry originates in a study of breast tumors, draining lymph nodes, adjacent tissues (TCRdb year 2016). About the full investigation: In breast cancer patients, the study compared the TCR beta repertoires of tumor, adjacent nontumor tissue and axillary lymph nodes. The study aimed to assess the relationships and possible T-cell exchange between tumor, surrounding tissue and draining lymph node repertoires in human breast cancer. Points the paper makes about the study in general: The conclusion that tumor T cells originate in lymph nodes was framed as consistent with a hypothesis rather than directly demonstrated. The data were considered consistent with the idea that most tumor T cells come from the lymph node and then expand in tumor tissue. Tumor and nontumor tissue repertoires were found to be significantly more similar in luminal-like than in basal-like breast cancer. Tumor T-cell repertoires showed less diversity than lymph node repertoires and more diversity than nontumor tissue repertoires, and tumor T-cell repertoires showed preferential V and J gene usage.

V and J lose 5 bases and 5 bases, and a span of 13 bases separates them. The CDR3 runs 13 residues from the cysteine to the phenylalanine. Left in the record is the CDR3 DNA by itself, 39 bases read in frame from the first base. As encoded in the germline V gene, CDR1 is SGHVS while CDR2 is FQNEAQ. The axillary draining lymph nodes of breast cancer patients were the source of the lymph node samples. The receptor was isolated from a female donor with breast cancer. Some clones in this sample may be carry-over from other donors' samples. Input material: axillary lymph node tissue. In this chain, TRBV7-8 is recombined with TRBJ2-7, with TRBD1 perhaps the D gene, on 5 matching bases. CDR3 sequence: CASSPDTGDEQYF. The DNA sequence reads TGTGCCAGCAGCCCAGATACAGGCGACGAGCAGTACTTC.